This T cell receptor (beta chain) was profiled in a study of blood T cell repertoires in COVID-19. Original handling: Using reference gene primer amplification, nucleated cell counts were estimated. Only in-frame clones appear in the TCRdb table, and some are missing; sequencing was by immunoSEQ multiplex PCR. V, J and clone size are taken as reported in that table, and D and trimming were inferred from the DNA itself. The sample lists some 100,000 clones, roughly 77% seen once, with around an eighth in the top ten. The V end was cut by 1 base, the J end by 0 bases, with 9 bases between. Germline CDR1 LGHNA, CDR2 YSLEER. This CDR3 is built from 15 residues.

The sequence was collected from a human donor in a cohort sampled during active COVID-19. The specimen was peripheral blood. V is TRBV4-3 and J is TRBJ1-1; D not resolved. CDR3 bases: TGCGCCAGCAGCCAAGGTTTACTCCTGAACACTGAAGCTTTCTTT. Its protein product is CASSQGLLLNTEAFF.